This T cell receptor beta chain was captured in a study of blood T cells in healthy people across ages. Study-wide results and caveats: While age rose, TCR beta diversity per million T cells dropped in a roughly linear way. With unsorted PBMCs, a conclusive comparison of naive versus antigen-experienced cells was not possible. There were more naive CD4+ cells and higher diversity in long-lived donors than in aged donors.

In this sample, this clonotype turned up many times. No antigen is known for it. A second PCR of 7 to 11 cycles used a sample-barcoded 5' primer and a J-beta primer mix. Each of the cDNA molecules was tagged by a template-switch adaptor with 12 random nucleotides. TCRdb redid the calling of the 5' RACE reads with MiXCR, one entry per CDR3 protein. The table has about 1.1 million distinct CDR3 sequences, 30% to 40% seen once. The ends were cut back, 3 bases at V and 1 base at J, with 6 bases in the middle. The CDR3 length is 14 residues. Looked up from germline, CDR1 is SNHLY and CDR2 is FYNNEI. The gene calls are TRBV2 and TRBJ2-2; D is ambiguous. The material sequenced was blood. The sequence came from a man between 18 and 29 years old in good health. The CDR3 loop reads CASSDDRNTGELFF. The CDR3 region has the DNA TGTGCCAGCAGTGACGATCGGAACACCGGGGAGCTGTTTTTT.